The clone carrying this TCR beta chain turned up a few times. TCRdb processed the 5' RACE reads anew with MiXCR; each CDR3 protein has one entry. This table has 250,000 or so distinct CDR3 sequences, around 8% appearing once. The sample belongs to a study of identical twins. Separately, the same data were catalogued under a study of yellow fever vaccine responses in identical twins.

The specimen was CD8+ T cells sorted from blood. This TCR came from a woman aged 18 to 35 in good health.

In DNA form, the CDR3 reads TGCAGCGTTGATGGAGGGGCGGATGAAAAACTGTTTTTT. It yields the protein CSVDGGADEKLFF. The chain recombines TRBV29-1 with TRBJ1-4; D is possibly TRBD1 (5 bases). In germline, CDR1 is SQVTM, CDR2 ANQGSEA. This CDR3 is built from 13 residues. Trimming removed 3 bases at V and 6 bases at J, with 11 bases between.